These T cell receptor beta chains were read from a single sample in a study of shared clonotypes between healthy human individuals. TCRdb's copy holds only in-frame clones and misses some; the assay was immunoSEQ multiplex PCR. The data show about 1.1 million clones, 70% to 80% seen once. The sequenced sample was memory CD4+ T cells from PBMCs. These receptors came from a man in his late teens or twenties in good health. Some clones in this sample may be carry-over from other donors' samples. The CDR3 runs from the conserved cysteine through the conserved F or W.

v_call	cdr3_aa
TRBV28	CASRRTPNQETQYF
TRBV5-1	CASSSTGKLNTEAFF
TRBV4-2	CASSQLTRVSGNTIYF
TRBV5-1	CASKRDRGDSPLHF
TRBV2	CASRWGGTGELFF
TRBV7-2	CASSLLGPPYNEQFF
TRBV18	CASTSGGALAGVTGELFF
TRBV28	CASSLPQGAGSYTF
TRBV11-1	CASSLSGDSTDTQYF
TRBV5-6	CASSPGPGEKLFF
TRBV19	CASSKVGDNEQFF
TRBV27	CASTQEVSGGTFATQYF
TRBV18	CAGSQGTNYGYTF
TRBV28	CASSSPGPVSPETQYF
TRBV15	CATRTSQFSSYEQYF
TRBV6-6	CASSPSGGNQPQHF
TRBV19	CASSIDRGNQPQHF
TRBV28	CASSLMGARHEQYF
TRBV4-1	CASSQDGGRGSTEAFF
TRBV9	CASSVSPSDTQYF
TRBV27	CASRGRDREANIQYF
TRBV5-1	CASSLAGGFFAYEQYF
TRBV5-1	CASRTGGNGYTF
TRBV5-4	CASSPGGLARNNEQFF
TRBV28	CASSPPLWQAGANVLTF
TRBV28	CASSLSGQGAFF
TRBV5-1	CASSLMGVDQPQHF
TRBV18	CASSPRSGLAGANEQFF
TRBV28	CASSGTAHYEQYF
TRBV6-5	CASSYSGFSGNTIYF
TRBV19	CASSIERDTEAFF
TRBV6-5	CASSFKGPLLNEKLFF
TRBV5-1	CASSLDRSPPETQYF
TRBV28	CASSFPGTGKSGYTF
TRBV9	CASSVDLAGGRNEQFF
TRBV15	CATSRPEGSGRADTQYF
TRBV30	CAWGQVGQPQHF
TRBV6-4	CASSVGPSGANVLTF
TRBV5-1	CASSLGTGFNQPQHF
TRBV14	CASSMDASGNTIYF
TRBV5-8	CASSLRTSGRGANEQFF
TRBV5-1	CASSLRPGETQYF
TRBV5-4	CASSLNGAPSGQYF
TRBV28	CASSLVAGGGWETQYF
TRBV19	CASSTFSGISYEQYF
TRBV29-1	CSGRDRAFEQYF
TRBV6-1	CASRLGRIQTYEQYF
TRBV5-6	CASNRGTSTDTQYF
TRBV7-2	CASSLAFSSYNEQFF
TRBV10-1	CASMGGRWTWGDEQFF
TRBV5-4	CASSLGDTYNEQFF